These 8 T cell receptor beta chains came from one sample sequenced in a study of neurological immune-mediated disorders. TCRdb reprocessed the 5' RACE reads via MiXCR and lists one record per CDR3 protein. Of tens of thousands of distinct CDR3 sequences in the sample, just under 6% were seen once. Sequenced: CD4+ T cells from blood. The source of these receptors is a woman under 30 with multiple sclerosis.

This clonotype was recorded many times. This chain joins TRBV7-2 and TRBJ1-1; D remains unclear. V lost 1 base, J lost 4 bases, and 10 bases lay in between. This CDR3 contains 14 residues. Per germline, CDR1 SGHTA and CDR2 FQGNSA. CDR3 DNA: TGTGCCAGCAGCTTAGGGGGAATGACCACTGAAGCTTTCTTT. Amino acids: CASSLGGMTTEAFF.

This clonotype was picked up many times. The rearrangement uses TRBV7-2 and TRBJ2-2; 14 bases match TRBD2. Germline lookup yields CDR1 SGHTA and CDR2 FQGNSA. The CDR3 has 20 residues. V dropped 5 bases and J dropped 2; count of bases not matched to a gene: 13. The CDR3 coding sequence is TGTGCCAGCAGCCCGTCTTGGACTAGCGGGAGGTCACTCAACACCGGGGAGCTGTTTTTT. It yields the protein CASSPSWTSGRSLNTGELFF. The variable domain in full, with the rest retrieved from reference TRBV7-2 and TRBJ2-2, is GAGVSQSPSNKVTEKGKDVELRCDPISGHTALYWYRQSLGQGLEFLIYFQGNSAPDKSGLPSDRFSAERTGGSVSTLTIQRTQQEDSAVYLCASSPSWTSGRSLNTGELFFGEGSRLTVL.

This sequence joins TRBV10-2 and TRBJ2-5; no clear D. The CDR3 runs 15 residues. Per the germline V gene, CDR1 is WSHSY and CDR2 is SAAADI. Trimming cost V 3 bases and J 0 bases, with 11 bases left between them. The CDR3 spells CASSETGSYQETQYF. The CDR3 coding sequence is TGCGCCAGCAGTGAAACGGGTTCCTACCAAGAGACCCAGTACTTC.

In its sample, this clonotype was seen a few times. This chain uses TRBV7-9 with TRBJ1-2; D is possibly TRBD1 (6 bases). Germline CDR1 and CDR2: SEHNR and FQNEAQ (reference sequence). This CDR3 has 14 residues. With 6 bases removed from V and 8 bases from J, the gap between germline ends came to 19 bases. This CDR3 reads CASSKNRALEGYTF. The CDR3 bases are TGTGCCAGCAGTAAGAACAGGGCTTTGGAAGGCTACACCTTC.

In its sample, this clonotype was seen many times. This sequence joins TRBV20-1 and TRBJ2-6; D could derive from TRBD1 or TRBD2 (6 bases each). Germline CDR1 DFQATT, CDR2 SNEGSKA (reference sequence). The CDR3 totals 19 residues. With 0 bases removed from V and 0 bases from J, the gap between germline ends came to 18 bases. The CDR3 DNA sequence: TGCAGTGCTAGAGATGCGGGACACAACTTGATCTCTGGGGCCAACGTCCTGACTTTC. This translates into CSARDAGHNLISGANVLTF.

This clonotype was seen many times. The V and J genes are TRBV5-1 and TRBJ1-1; D possibly corresponds to TRBD1 (5 bases). V shed 4 bases and J shed 5 bases, with 18 bases lying between them. This CDR3 contains 15 residues. Germline V gives CDR1 SGHRS, CDR2 YFSETQ. CDR3 in amino acids: CASSGRDRGVTEAFF. The CDR3 DNA sequence: TGCGCCAGCAGCGGAAGGGACCGCGGGGTTACTGAAGCTTTCTTT.

The V gene is TRBV28, the J gene TRBJ2-1; TRBD1 matches at 11 bases. The CDR3 has 17 amino acids. V lost 4 bases to trimming and J lost 5 bases; unmatched junction nucleotides: 10. Per germline, CDR1 MDHEN and CDR2 SYDVKM. In DNA, the CDR3 is TGTGCCAGCAGTTCCCCATGGACAGGGGGCTTCCACAATGAGCAGTTCTTC. Translation: CASSSPWTGGFHNEQFF.

The sample holds many counts of this clonotype. CDR3 in DNA: TGTGCCAGCAGTCAACTTGGTTCAGGTACCGGCTACACCTTC. Encoded protein: CASSQLGSGTGYTF. The V and J genes are TRBV6-5 and TRBJ1-2; D is ambiguous. The CDR3 is 14 amino acids. V was pared by 5 bases and J by 8 bases, with 18 bases between. Germline CDR1 reads MNHEY; CDR2 reads SVGAGI.